Shown below are 3 T cell receptor beta chains from a single sample sequenced in a study of blood T cell repertoires in COVID-19. Measured with immunoSEQ multiplex PCR; TCRdb has only the in-frame clones, and not every one. Seen here are over 95,000 clones, about 85% observed once, and the top ten hold around 3.5%. Sequencing was performed on peripheral blood. The receptor set was obtained from a man aged 35-49 years with acute or convalescent COVID-19.

This clone was counted between two and nine times. The CDR3 sequence is CASSFVAGQETQYF. CDR3 DNA: TGTGCCAGCAGCTTCGTCGCGGGCCAAGAGACCCAGTACTTC. The rearrangement joins TRBV7-2 to TRBJ2-5, with TRBD2 as a possible D gene (5 bases). V shed 3 bases and J shed 1 base, with 9 bases lying between them. Germline V CDR1 and CDR2: SGHTA, FQGNSA. The CDR3 contains 14 residues.

The V and J genes are TRBV10-3 and TRBJ2-7; TRBD2 might be the D (6 bases). Trimming cost V 1 base and J 6 bases, with 13 bases left between them. This CDR3 is 14 amino acids long. Germline V gene lookup returns CDR1 ENHRY and CDR2 SYGVKD. The CDR3: CAISELEGWSEQYF. CDR3 in DNA: TGTGCCATCAGTGAGTTGGAGGGGTGGAGCGAGCAGTACTTC.

The chain has TRBV5-4 and TRBJ2-5; possibly TRBD1 for D (5 bases). CDR1 is SGHNT and CDR2 is YYREEE in the germline V gene (reference sequence). Between the trimmed V and J ends, which lost 2 bases and 4 bases, there was a span of 9 bases. The CDR3 contains 13 residues. CDR3 in DNA: TGTGCCAGCAGCTTAAATCAGGGAGAGACCCAGTACTTC. It translates to CASSLNQGETQYF.